Sequencing of this T cell receptor (beta chain) was carried out in a study of shared clonotypes between healthy human individuals. From germline, CDR1 is MGHRA and CDR2 YSYEKL. The CDR3 covers 14 residues. Trimming took 0 bases from V and 4 from J, leaving 6 bases between them. Some clones are missing from TCRdb's copy, which holds only in-frame ones; the method was immunoSEQ multiplex PCR. Of under 2,000,000 clones in the sample, around 96% were seen once. Overall study findings and caveats: Richness estimates generally favored naive over memory subsets. Several donors held around 5% of naive CD4 clonotypes in common.

Naive CD8 cells lacked CD45RO, underwent positive selection for CCR7 and left out terminally differentiated effector memory CD45RA+ cells. Donors comprised only Caucasian adults living in Nashville, Tennessee. This clone appeared a single time. The target antigen is unknown. This sample also contains other DNA sequences that code for the same CDR3. Sequenced input: naive CD8+ T cells sorted from blood. The receptor was derived from a man between 18 and 35 years old in good health. The rearrangement links TRBV4-1 to TRBJ2-2; D uncertain. This chain's CDR3 is CASSQDRLTGELFF. CDR3 coding DNA: TGCGCCAGCAGCCAAGACCGCCTCACCGGGGAGCTGTTTTTT.